A selection of T cell receptor beta chains follows, all from one sample in a study of T cells in Graves' hyperthyroidism and ophthalmopathy. In TCRdb, the multiplex PCR reads were re-called with MiXCR into one record per CDR3 protein. This repertoire shows more than 550,000 distinct CDR3 sequences, 17% found once; its top ten account for 15%. The sequenced sample was blood. The source of these receptors is a man aged 50 to 59 with Graves' hyperthyroidism. Each CDR3 is given without its conserved first and last residue. A D gene is named only where the DNA matches it firmly.

d_call v_call cdr3_aa
. TRBV30 AWSIGSWGYT
TRBD1 TRBV2 ASSEAGTGHTGELF
TRBD2 TRBV5-6 ASSFGSGRALKNGQF
. TRBV7-6 ASSQTGPYEQY
. TRBV24-1 ATSDPTSGAYEQY
TRBD2 TRBV5-1 ASSLSGRAGNEQF
. TRBV11-1 ASSPPRGTVNTEAF
. TRBV6-5 ASSYTSGIRDTQY
TRBD1 TRBV4-1 ASSQYQGARSTDTQY
. TRBV10-2 ATLSGLNEKLF
. TRBV20-1 SVPPGRRFQYQETQY
TRBD1 TRBV28 ASSSVRQGRYEQY
. TRBV7-2 ASSLYGAITDTQY
. TRBV10-3 AISESIGNTEAF
. TRBV5-1 ASSFHSSTDTQY
. TRBV9 ASSVGVGVGNEQF
TRBD1 TRBV10-2 ASSEVAGTGTEAF
. TRBV24-1 ATSDRTVKILSSYNEQF
TRBD2 TRBV28 ASRGGGSMTDTQY
TRBD1 TRBV7-9 ASSPAGTGRAEAF
TRBD2 TRBV30 AWSPSYISRGYGTSGLSYNEQF
. TRBV6-5 ASSYHLGVGTGVTEAF
. TRBV5-1 ASSTFASQGRQQTQY
. TRBV5-1 ASSTGQGKETQY
. TRBV2 ASSVNREEETQY
TRBD2 TRBV20-1 SAREKPGLVDTQY
TRBD1 TRBV6-5 ASSHDRGYKGTEAF
TRBD2 TRBV30 AWSVAGDEQY
TRBD1 TRBV12-3/TRBV12-4 ASSLGTGHYEQY
TRBD1 TRBV19 ASSIGQVGYEQY
. TRBV4-1 ASSLGAGVNTGELF